This entry is about one TCR beta chain. These data originate in a study of beta chain features in type 1 diabetes. Whole-study context: The study examined 107,917,701 sorted cells across all samples.

Sequenced material consisted of expressed TCRB transcripts (all of the isolated RNA was reverse transcribed). Some 4 million reads on average were seen across naive, central memory and regulatory T cell samples. The method was immunoSEQ multiplex PCR; TCRdb's version includes in-frame clones alone and lacks a portion of them. This table holds hundreds of thousands of clones, roughly a sixth found once. Germline CDR1 MGHDK, CDR2 SYGVNS. The V end was cut by 4 bases, the J end by 1 base, with 17 bases between. CDR3 length equals 17 residues. Using CD45RO/CCR7/CD25/CD127/CD95/CD27, CD4+ naive, central memory, regulatory and stem cell-like memory cells were sorted.

Sequencing used naive CD4+ T cells from blood. This TCR derives from a man aged 18-30 years in good health. The chain uses TRBV25-1 and TRBJ1-3; a possible D gene is TRBD1 (5 bases). In DNA form, the CDR3 reads TGTGCCAGCAGTGGTCACCTAGGGGATTCTTCTGGAAACACCATATATTTT. Translation gives CASSGHLGDSSGNTIYF.